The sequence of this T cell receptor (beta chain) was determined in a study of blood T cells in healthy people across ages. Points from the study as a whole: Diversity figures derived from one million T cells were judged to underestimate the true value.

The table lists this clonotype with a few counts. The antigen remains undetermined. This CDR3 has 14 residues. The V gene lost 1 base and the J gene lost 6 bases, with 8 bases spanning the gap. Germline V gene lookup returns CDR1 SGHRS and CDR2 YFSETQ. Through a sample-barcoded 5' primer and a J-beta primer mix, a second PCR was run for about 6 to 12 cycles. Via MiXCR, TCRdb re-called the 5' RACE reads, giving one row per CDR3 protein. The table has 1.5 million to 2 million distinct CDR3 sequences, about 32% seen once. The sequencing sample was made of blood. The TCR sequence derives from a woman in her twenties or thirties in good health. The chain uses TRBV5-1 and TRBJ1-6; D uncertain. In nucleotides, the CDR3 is TGCGCCAGCAGCTTGTTCGACCTTAATTCACCCCTCCACTTT. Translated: CASSLFDLNSPLHF.